The 7 T cell receptor beta chains below were found in one sample sequenced in a study of spatial heterogeneity in lung cancer. TCRdb analysed the 5' RACE reads with MiXCR anew, one entry per CDR3 protein. The profile shows almost 7,000 distinct CDR3 sequences, 13% to 15% of them singletons. Broader study findings: Expanded alpha and beta TCR counts within tumors tracked tumor mutation counts.

The time point was: sample taken at primary tumor resection. These receptors' targets are unknown. The specimen comprised lung tumor tissue, sampled at surgery. These receptors all stem from a male donor with early-stage non-small cell lung cancer.

This clonotype is judged medium-sized (0.01 to 0.1%). This beta chain was picked up by a library intended for alpha chains and is off target, so its count carries little meaning. V usage is TRBV4-3 and J usage is TRBJ2-3; possible D gene TRBD2, 5 bases. CDR1 LGHNA and CDR2 YSLEER come from the germline V gene. With 2 bases removed from V and 5 bases from J, the gap between germline ends came to 14 bases. The CDR3 spans 15 residues. Here the CDR3 DNA reads TGCGCCAGCAGCCAACGGAGGTTCTCTAAAGATACGCAGTATTTT. It translates to CASSQRRFSKDTQYF.

This clonotype was seen a few times. This beta chain is a stray sequence in a library constructed for alpha chains; its clone size is not meaningful. The chain couples TRBV24-1 to TRBJ2-1; D perhaps matches TRBD1 (5 bases). Trimming stripped 3 bases from V and 0 bases from J, with 8 bases between. Germline V lookup: CDR1 KGHDR, CDR2 SFDVKD. The CDR3 consists of 15 residues. CDR3 nucleotide sequence: TGTGCCACCAGTGATAGGGGCGGCTCCTACAATGAGCAGTTCTTC. This gives the protein CATSDRGGSYNEQFF.

This clonotype was detected ten times or more. In a library made to pick up alpha chains, this beta chain is a stray read with a size that means little. The genes are TRBV6-2 or TRBV6-3 and TRBJ2-7, with D maybe TRBD1 (5 bases). This CDR3 has 15 residues. Trimming left V 2 bases short and J 2 bases short, with 13 bases between. CDR1 MNHEY and CDR2 SVGEGT come from the germline V gene. CDR3 in amino acids: CASSYRPGHPYEQYF. The CDR3 DNA reads TGTGCCAGCAGTTACAGGCCAGGACATCCCTACGAGCAGTACTTC.

In its sample, this clonotype was seen many times. This beta chain appears as a stray read in a library generated for alpha chains; its size is not informative. The rearrangement links TRBV16 to TRBJ1-2; D gene uncertain. Trimming stripped 2 bases from V and 5 bases from J, with 12 bases between. The CDR3 consists of 14 residues. Germline CDR1 and CDR2: KGHSY and FQNENV. CDR3 sequence (DNA): TGTGCCAGCAGCCAAGCGAGGGAGGTGTATGGCTACACCTTC. Protein product: CASSQAREVYGYTF.

On this clonotype: This beta chain appears as a stray read in a library generated for alpha chains; its size is not informative. The genes are TRBV20-1 and TRBJ2-3; possible D gene TRBD2, 6 bases. The CDR3 contains 13 residues. V was shortened by 1 base and J by 1 base, with 6 bases between the two germline ends. Germline values: CDR1 DFQATT, CDR2 SNEGSKA (reference sequence). The CDR3 reads CSARASGTDTQYF. DNA for the CDR3: TGCAGTGCTAGAGCTAGCGGCACAGATACGCAGTATTTT.

The table lists this clonotype with many counts. As an off-target read in a library built for alpha chains, this beta chain has a frequency of little significance. The chain has TRBV5-1 and TRBJ1-6; TRBD1 might be the D (5 bases). The CDR3 is 13 amino acids. CDR1 is SGHRS, CDR2 YFSETQ, per germline. V was pared by 4 bases and J by 6 bases, with 8 bases between. CDR3 sequence: CASSPDSNSPLHF. CDR3 DNA sequence: TGCGCCAGCAGCCCAGACAGTAATTCACCCCTCCACTTT.

By sample share, this clonotype is medium-sized. Since it is a stray read in a library aimed at alpha chains, this beta chain has a size that is not meaningful. The rearrangement joins TRBV18 to TRBJ1-1; no reliable D call. The CDR3 contains 13 residues. V was shortened by 3 bases and J by 1 base, with 6 bases between the two germline ends. Germline V CDR1 and CDR2: KGHSH, LQKENI. CDR3 in amino acids: CASSPSGNTEAFF. CDR3 sequence (DNA): TGTGCCAGCTCACCCTCAGGGAACACTGAAGCTTTCTTT. Based on the CDR3 plus reference TRBV18 and TRBJ1-1, the full variable domain is NAGVMQNPRHLVRRRGQEARLRCSPMKGHSHVYWYRQLPEEGLKFMVYLQKENIIDESGMPKERFSAEFPKEGPSILRIQQVVRGDSAAYFCASSPSGNTEAFFGQGTRLTVV.